This entry describes one TCR beta chain. The antigen it recognizes is unknown. Per-nucleotide qualities are absent, and no much larger clonotype sits a single base away. V is shortened by 1 base, J by 8 bases, and the region joining them spans 14 bases. The CDR1 and CDR2 encoded by the germline V gene are LGHNA and YNFKEQ. The CDR3 has 15 amino acids, counting the end cysteine and phenylalanine. Only the CDR3 portion is preserved as DNA: 45 bases, with reading frame beginning at the first base. The data are from a study of CD8 T cells in ankylosing spondylitis (dated by TCRdb to 2016 to 2017). The study in broad terms: The study set out to find disease-linked TCR variants by profiling T cell receptor beta repertoires in ankylosing spondylitis patients and healthy donors. The full study cohort comprised about 23 ankylosing spondylitis patients and about a hundred healthy donors. Samples of peripheral blood were taken, and for ankylosing spondylitis patients, synovial fluid was collected as well. What the study reported, not specific to this receptor: Some of the motif variants had been reported before in the synovial fluid and blood of reactive arthritis patients, a finding that suggests common disease-initiation mechanisms. The disease-linked clones were reported to be significantly enriched in matched synovial fluid samples from ankylosing spondylitis patients. A CD8+ phenotype was shown by the disease-linked clones, which were found at relatively low frequencies in peripheral blood. A TCR beta motif made up of several highly homologous amino acid variants appeared to be characteristic of blood from ankylosing spondylitis patients.

This sample was sequenced with an Illumina HiSeq 2500. Quantitative 5'-RACE with molecular barcodes was the method used to prepare the TCR beta libraries. The paper's processing steps were these. Disease-linked TCR variants were identified with a new computational method built on a probabilistic model of VDJ rearrangement. TCRdb reanalyzed the raw reads on its own, using fastp at Q25 for trimming and MiXCR for clone calling, and kept in-frame beta chains. Rows merge per CDR3 protein into single entries with the most common DNA and genes. V and J calls and clone size were set by TCRdb, not the authors. Present in this sample are 700,000 to 1,000,000 distinct CDR3 sequences, about an eighth of which were seen just once. The top ten constitute approximately 0.46% of the sample.

The origin of this receptor is a male donor with ankylosing spondylitis. The sample comprised blood, either unsorted or a sorted T cell fraction (not recorded which). This receptor chain uses TRBV4-2 and TRBJ2-2; the D gene is perhaps TRBD1, on 5 matching bases. The nucleotides are TGTGCCAGCAGCCAAGCGACGGGTCAGGGAGGGGAGCTGTTTTTT. The translation is CASSQATGQGGELFF.